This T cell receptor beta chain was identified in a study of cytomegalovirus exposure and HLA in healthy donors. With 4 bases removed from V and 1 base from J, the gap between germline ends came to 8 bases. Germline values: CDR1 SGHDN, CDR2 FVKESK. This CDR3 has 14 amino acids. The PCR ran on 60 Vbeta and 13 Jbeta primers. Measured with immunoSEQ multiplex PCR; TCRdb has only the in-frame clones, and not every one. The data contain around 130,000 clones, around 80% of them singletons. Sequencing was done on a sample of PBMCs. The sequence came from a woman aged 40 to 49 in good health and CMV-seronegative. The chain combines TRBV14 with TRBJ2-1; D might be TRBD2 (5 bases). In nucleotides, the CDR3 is TGTGCCAGCAGCCCCGGGGATTCCTACAATGAGCAGTTCTTC. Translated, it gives CASSPGDSYNEQFF.